Presented here are 19 T cell receptor beta chains from one specimen sequenced in a study of shared clonotypes between healthy human individuals. CD45RO negativity and positive selection for CCR7 defined naive CD8 cells, a population that excluded terminally differentiated effector memory CD45RA+ cells. Profiled with immunoSEQ multiplex PCR; TCRdb holds only in-frame clones, not every one. The sample shows roughly 2.1 million clones, roughly 91% of them seen only once. The sample was naive CD8+ T cells from PBMCs. These TCRs come from a man aged 18-30 years in good health. Some clones in this sample may be carry-over from other donors' samples.

This chain links TRBV11-3 with TRBJ2-2; D uncertain. Germline V gene sequence: CDR1 SGHNT, CDR2 YENEEA. The CDR3 consists of 12 residues. Trimming took off 3 bases at V and 5 bases at J, with 4 bases between the two ends. CDR3 nucleotides: TGTGCCAGCAGCTTCTTTACCGGGGAGCTGTTTTTT. This encodes CASSFFTGELFF.

The chain has TRBV2 and TRBJ1-5, with a tentative D call TRBD1 (6 bases). With 2 bases removed from V and 3 bases from J, the gap between germline ends came to 11 bases. CDR1 is SNHLY, CDR2 FYNNEI, per germline. The CDR3 consists of 15 residues. This chain's CDR3 is CASSENRDINQPQHF. CDR3 nucleotide sequence: TGTGCCAGCAGTGAAAACAGGGACATCAATCAGCCCCAGCATTTT. The full variable domain, with the rest looked up from reference TRBV2 and TRBJ1-5, is EPEVTQTPSHQVTQMGQEVILRCVPISNHLYFYWYRQILGQKVEFLVSFYNNEISEKSEIFDDQFSVERPDGSNFTLKIRSTKLEDSAMYFCASSENRDINQPQHFGDGTRLSIL.

J is TRBJ2-7 and V is TRBV6-1; D is unresolved. This CDR3 is 14 amino acids long. V shed 0 bases and J shed 3 bases, with 9 bases lying between them. The germline CDR1 and CDR2 sequences are MNHNS and SASEGT. CDR3 protein: CASSEAPGIYEQYF. CDR3 nucleotide sequence: TGTGCCAGCAGTGAAGCTCCTGGAATCTACGAGCAGTACTTC.

The rearrangement uses TRBV4-1 and TRBJ1-1; TRBD1 agrees at 9 bases. V dropped 5 bases and J dropped 5; count of bases not matched to a gene: 6. There are 14 residues in the CDR3. Looked up from germline, CDR1 is MGHRA and CDR2 is YSYEKL. CDR3 in amino acids: CASSTGTGRTEAFF. DNA for the CDR3: TGCGCCAGCAGCACAGGGACAGGGCGGACTGAAGCTTTCTTT.

The genes are TRBV19 and TRBJ1-1; D unresolved. CDR1 and CDR2 from the germline V gene are LNHDA and SQIVND (reference sequence). Trimming took 6 bases from V and 5 from J, leaving 10 bases between them. The CDR3 has 12 amino acids. In DNA form, the CDR3 reads TGTGCCAGTAGACACGGGGAGACTGAAGCTTTCTTT. Translation: CASRHGETEAFF.

V gene TRBV5-1 combines with J gene TRBJ2-7; 8 nucleotides align to TRBD1. Germline trimming cut 2 bases from V and 5 bases from J; bases unmatched to any gene: 6. Looked up from germline, CDR1 is SGHRS and CDR2 is YFSETQ. The CDR3 spans 14 residues. CDR3 region: CASSLGQGINEQYF. As DNA, the CDR3 is TGCGCCAGCAGCTTAGGACAGGGCATTAACGAGCAGTACTTC.

The gene calls are TRBV19 and TRBJ2-2; unclear D gene. In germline, CDR1 is LNHDA, CDR2 SQIVND (reference sequence). Trimming pared 6 bases from V and 2 bases from J, leaving 7 bases between. The CDR3 length is 13 residues. The CDR3: CASRAVNTGELFF. As DNA, the CDR3 is TGTGCCAGTAGGGCCGTCAACACCGGGGAGCTGTTTTTT.

The CDR3: CASSPLPAGGRDNEQFF. CDR3 nucleotide sequence: TGTGCCAGCAGCCCCCTACCAGCGGGAGGCAGGGACAATGAGCAGTTCTTC. The V gene is TRBV14, the J gene TRBJ2-1; 9 nucleotides line up with TRBD2. Per the germline V gene, CDR1 is SGHDN and CDR2 is FVKESK. V was pared by 4 bases and J by 5 bases, with 12 bases of the junction left unmatched. This CDR3 has 17 residues.

The CDR3 region is CASSLAWGLGNEQFF. CDR3 nucleotides: TGTGCCAGCAGCTTAGCATGGGGACTGGGTAATGAGCAGTTCTTC. The V call is TRBV11-2, the J call TRBJ2-1; TRBD2 might be the D (6 bases). The V gene lost 1 base and the J gene lost 7 bases, with 14 bases spanning the gap. The CDR3 sequence is 15 residues long. The germline V gene has CDR1 SGHAT and CDR2 FQNNGV.

V and J are TRBV7-9 and TRBJ2-1; the match to TRBD2 covers 11 bases. Germline loops: CDR1 SEHNR, CDR2 FQNEAQ (reference sequence). CDR3 length: 15 amino acids. The trim removed 5 bases at V and 5 bases at J, leaving 5 bases unmatched. The CDR3: CASSVGLAANNEQFF. The CDR3 DNA sequence: TGTGCCAGCAGCGTGGGACTAGCGGCGAACAATGAGCAGTTCTTC.

The CDR3 DNA reads TGTGCCAGCAGCTTATGGGGACGGACTAACTATGGCTACACCTTC. It specifies CASSLWGRTNYGYTF. The chain links TRBV5-4 to TRBJ1-2; D is possibly TRBD1 (5 bases). CDR1 is SGHNT, CDR2 YYREEE, per germline (reference sequence). The V end lost 2 bases, the J end lost 0 bases, and 11 bases lay between the germline ends. This CDR3 region has 15 residues.

This chain links TRBV7-9 with TRBJ2-5; unclear D gene. Trimming cost V 4 bases and J 2 bases, with 17 bases left between them. The CDR3 is made up of 16 amino acids. Per germline, CDR1 SEHNR and CDR2 FQNEAQ (reference sequence). The CDR3 here is CASSSNLAAEQETQYF. CDR3 DNA: TGTGCCAGCAGCTCAAACTTGGCAGCAGAACAAGAGACCCAGTACTTC.

V is TRBV9 and J is TRBJ2-2, with TRBD2 identical over 7 bases. The CDR3 has 16 residues. Germline V gene sequence: CDR1 SGDLS, CDR2 YYNGEE. Germline trimming cut 2 bases from V and 7 bases from J; bases unmatched to any gene: 11. In DNA form, the CDR3 reads TGTGCCAGCAGCGTTGGGGGAGGGCCGTTAGGCGGGGAGCTGTTTTTT. It specifies CASSVGGGPLGGELFF.

The J gene is TRBJ1-4, the V gene TRBV5-1; 9 bases agree with TRBD1. This CDR3 is 14 amino acids long. The V and J ends lost 2 bases and 6 bases, in that order; junction bases with no gene match: 2. The germline V gene encodes CDR1 SGHRS and CDR2 YFSETQ. Here the CDR3 reads CASSFWTGDEKLFF. CDR3 sequence (DNA): TGCGCCAGCAGCTTTTGGACAGGGGATGAAAAACTGTTTTTT.

V usage is TRBV27 and J usage is TRBJ1-1, with a weak D call TRBD1 (6 bases). This CDR3 region has 12 residues. Trimming removed 7 bases from V and 5 bases from J, with 11 bases in between. From germline, CDR1 is MNHEY and CDR2 SMNVEV (reference sequence). The CDR3 region is CASNARGTEAFF. CDR3 DNA sequence: TGTGCCAGCAACGCTAGGGGGACTGAAGCTTTCTTT.

The J gene is TRBJ2-1, the V gene TRBV27; D gene uncertain. Germline CDR1 MNHEY, CDR2 SMNVEV (reference sequence). The CDR3 covers 16 residues. V lost 2 bases to trimming and J lost 0 bases, with 11 bases between them. The CDR3 loop is CASSLVMESSYNEQFF. The CDR3, as DNA: TGTGCCAGCAGTTTAGTGATGGAGAGCTCCTACAATGAGCAGTTCTTC.

The rearrangement uses TRBV7-9 and TRBJ2-2, with D unclear. The germline V gene encodes CDR1 SEHNR and CDR2 FQNEAQ (reference sequence). Trimming removed 5 bases from V and 2 bases from J, with 9 bases in between. The CDR3 is made up of 14 amino acids. CDR3 in DNA: TGTGCCAGCAGCACGGGCTTTAACACCGGGGAGCTGTTTTTT. Its protein product is CASSTGFNTGELFF.

A word on this clone: At one end the junction does not follow the germline gene, possibly because of a read error. This sequence joins TRBV7-9 and TRBJ2-1; 8 bases line up with TRBD2. From germline, CDR1 is SEHNR and CDR2 FQNEAQ (reference sequence). This CDR3 has 15 residues. The CDR3 loop is CASTLGSSGIAGVVF. Written as DNA, the CDR3 is TGTGCCAGCACCTTGGGGAGTAGCGGGATCGCAGGGGTGGTCTTC. Supplemented by reference TRBV7-9 and TRBJ2-1, the full variable domain reads DTGVSQNPRHKITKRGQNVTFRCDPISEHNRLYWYRQTLGQGPEFLTYFQNEAQLEKSRLLSDRFSAERPKGSFSTLEIQRTEQGDSAMYLCASTLGSSGIAGVVFGPGTRLTVL.

This chain connects TRBV5-1 to TRBJ2-7; 13 bases are shared with TRBD2. V shed 4 bases and J 2 bases; nucleotides not matched to a gene: 3. Germline V gene sequence: CDR1 SGHRS, CDR2 YFSETQ. CDR3 length: 15 residues. CDR3 sequence reads: CASSHGTSGTYEQYF. The CDR3 coding sequence is TGCGCCAGCAGCCACGGGACTAGCGGGACCTACGAGCAGTACTTC.